This entry describes one T cell receptor beta chain. What it binds is unknown. The data derive from a study of T cell responses to AZD1222 COVID-19 vaccine. Study-level points and caveats: Baseline testing showed seropositivity in only a handful of AZD1222 recipients. Donors, mostly white British, included more females; clonal diversity was possibly underestimated.

Doses given second, at about 4 or about 12 weeks, were pooled. The CDR3 loop spans 15 amino acids. The V gene's germline CDR1 is MDHEN and CDR2 SYDVKM. J gave up 3 bases and V 9 bases, and 10 bases lay outside the gene matches. TCRdb keeps only in-frame clones here, not all; method: immunoSEQ multiplex PCR. The profile shows just over 30,000 clones, around 89% of them singletons. The sequence came from an adult who received the AZD1222 COVID-19 vaccine. J is TRBJ1-4 and V is TRBV28; TRBD1 matches at 7 bases. Sequencing was performed on peripheral blood, taken 28 days after the second AZD1222 dose. In DNA, the CDR3 is TGTGCCAGTCAAACTGGGACAGCTTCTAATGAAAAACTGTTTTTT. The encoded protein is CASQTGTASNEKLFF.